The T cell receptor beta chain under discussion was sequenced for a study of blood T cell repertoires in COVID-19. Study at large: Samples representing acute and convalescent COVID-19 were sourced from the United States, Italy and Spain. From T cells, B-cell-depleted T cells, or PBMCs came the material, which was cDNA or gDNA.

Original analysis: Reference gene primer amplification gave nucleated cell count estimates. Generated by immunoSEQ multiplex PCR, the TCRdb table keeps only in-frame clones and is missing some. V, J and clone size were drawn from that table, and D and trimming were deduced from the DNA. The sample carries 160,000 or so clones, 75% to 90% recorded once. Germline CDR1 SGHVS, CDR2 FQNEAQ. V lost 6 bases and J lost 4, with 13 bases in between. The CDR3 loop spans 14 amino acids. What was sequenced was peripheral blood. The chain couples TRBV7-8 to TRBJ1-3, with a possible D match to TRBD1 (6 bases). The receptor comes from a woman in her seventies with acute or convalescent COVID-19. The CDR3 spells CASRIAGAGNTIYF. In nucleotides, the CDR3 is TGTGCCAGCAGGATAGCAGGGGCCGGAAACACCATATATTTT.